The clone carrying this T cell receptor (beta chain) was recorded at least ten times. Its specificity is unknown. This sample was included in a study of regulatory T cells in long-lasting Graves disease. Arm-PCR of CDR3 regions and iRepertoire HTBI primers were used to build TCR beta libraries. TCRdb called the multiplex PCR reads again in MiXCR, with one record for every CDR3 protein. The repertoire holds over 500,000 distinct CDR3 sequences, with roughly 15% as singletons. Specified time point: newly diagnosed GD, antithyroid drugs for less than 3 months. PBMC RNA was the source of the TCR library. CDR3 length: 13 amino acids. Trimming left V 9 bases short and J 1 base short, with 12 bases between. Germline loops: CDR1 MNHEY, CDR2 SMNVEV (reference sequence). General observations from the study: Researchers examined only peripheral blood and not thyroid tissue. Accuracy was perhaps lowered by the small sample size.

The same sample was also studied in work on T cells in Graves' hyperthyroidism and ophthalmopathy. That work contributes: An initial round of RT-PCR targeting the TCR CDR3 relied on the HTBI primer set.

The sequencing used peripheral blood mononuclear cells (PBMCs), collected at new diagnosis, from a patient treated with antithyroid drugs. The rearrangement joins TRBV27 to TRBJ1-2; D may be TRBD1 (5 bases). This receptor was obtained from a woman aged 25-40 years with Graves disease. The CDR3 DNA is TGTGCCAGATCGCTTGACAGTAACTATGGCTACACCTTC. Translation: CARSLDSNYGYTF.